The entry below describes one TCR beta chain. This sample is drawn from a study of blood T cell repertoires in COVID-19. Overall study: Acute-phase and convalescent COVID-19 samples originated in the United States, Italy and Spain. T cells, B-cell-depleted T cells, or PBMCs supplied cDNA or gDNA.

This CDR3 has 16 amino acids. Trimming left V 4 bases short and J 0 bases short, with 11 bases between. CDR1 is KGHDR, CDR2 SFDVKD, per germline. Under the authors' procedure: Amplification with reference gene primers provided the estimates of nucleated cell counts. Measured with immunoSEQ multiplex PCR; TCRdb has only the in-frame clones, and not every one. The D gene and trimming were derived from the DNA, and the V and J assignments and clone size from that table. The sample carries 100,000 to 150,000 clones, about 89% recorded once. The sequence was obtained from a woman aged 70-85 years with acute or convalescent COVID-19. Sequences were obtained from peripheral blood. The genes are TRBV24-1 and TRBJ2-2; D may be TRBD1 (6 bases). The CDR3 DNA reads TGTGCCACCAGTGACCCGGGACACTCGAACACCGGGGAGCTGTTTTTT. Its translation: CATSDPGHSNTGELFF.